This T cell receptor (beta chain) was retrieved from a study of blood T cell repertoires in COVID-19. In the study overall: The United States, Italy and Spain were the sources of the acute and convalescent COVID-19 samples. Sources were T cells, B-cell-depleted T cells, or PBMCs; the material itself was cDNA or gDNA.

Libraries were prepared by immunoSEQ multiplex PCR; TCRdb keeps only in-frame clonotypes and omits some of them. The sample yields approximately 68,000 clones, approximately 85% seen once. This CDR3 spans 13 amino acids. V was clipped by 1 base and J by 8 bases, with 11 bases between them. CDR1 is SGHAT and CDR2 is FQNNGV in the germline V gene. This clonotype originated in a woman of 80 years or more with active or convalescent COVID-19. The J gene is TRBJ1-1, the V gene TRBV11-2; D uncertain. The sequencing input was peripheral blood. CDR3 in DNA: TGTGCCAGCAGCTTAGCAACGGGGTTCGAAGCTTTCTTT. This sequence encodes CASSLATGFEAFF.